The 9 T cell receptor beta chains listed next were all sequenced from one sample in a study of T cells after yellow fever vaccination. In TCRdb, the 5' RACE reads were re-called with MiXCR into one record per CDR3 protein. Among 620,000 or so distinct CDR3 sequences listed, approximately 13% were seen once. The specimen was PBMCs, collected on the day of the yellow fever booster vaccination. The source of these receptors is a man younger than 45 who received the YFV17D yellow fever vaccine.

This clonotype occurred a few times. The chain combines TRBV10-1 with TRBJ1-1, with D hard to call. Germline loops: CDR1 WNHNN, CDR2 SYGVQD (reference sequence). V was cut by 3 bases and J by 7 bases, with 6 bases left in between. The CDR3 extends over 11 amino acids. The CDR3 loop reads CASSDASEAFF. Here the CDR3 DNA reads TGCGCCAGCAGTGATGCGAGTGAAGCTTTCTTT.

The rearrangement uses TRBV5-1 and TRBJ2-7, with 9 nucleotides matching TRBD1. This CDR3 spans 15 amino acids. V lost 6 bases to trimming and J lost 4 bases; unmatched junction nucleotides: 11. Germline assignment: CDR1 SGHRS and CDR2 YFSETQ. The CDR3 loop is CASTETGQGSYEQYF. Here the CDR3 DNA reads TGCGCCAGCACCGAAACGGGACAGGGATCGTACGAGCAGTACTTC.

This clonotype was seen a few times. The genes are TRBV7-2 and TRBJ2-1, with TRBD2 identical over 7 bases. CDR1 is SGHTA and CDR2 is FQGNSA in the germline V gene. The V gene end was trimmed by 2 bases and the J gene end by 15 bases; junction bases not matched to a gene: 10. This CDR3 region has 13 residues. The CDR3 region is CASSLIWRESWFF. The CDR3 nucleotides read TGTGCCAGCAGCTTAATATGGCGGGAGTCCTGGTTCTTC.

The chain combines TRBV20-1 with TRBJ2-1; D may be TRBD1 or TRBD2 (5 bases each). Trimming stripped 5 bases from V and 7 bases from J, with 12 bases between. CDR3 length equals 12 residues. From germline, CDR1 is DFQATT and CDR2 SNEGSKA (reference sequence). CDR3 sequence reads: CSARSGRNEQFF. CDR3 nucleotide sequence: TGCAGTGCTCGATCGGGGCGGAATGAGCAGTTCTTC.

The gene calls are TRBV5-6 and TRBJ2-3; the D gene is possibly TRBD2 (6 bases). V lost 0 bases, J lost 2 bases, and 19 bases lay in between. Germline assignment: CDR1 SGHDT and CDR2 YYEEEE. The CDR3 has 18 amino acids. In DNA, the CDR3 is TGTGCCAGCAGCTTGGGCCGACTAGTTTTATCCTACACAGATACGCAGTATTTT. It specifies CASSLGRLVLSYTDTQYF.

This clonotype was found a few times. The chain recombines TRBV20-1 with TRBJ2-3, with a weak D call TRBD2 (6 bases). Trimming removed 6 bases at V and 2 bases at J, with 12 bases between. The CDR3 runs 13 residues. The germline gives CDR1 DFQATT, CDR2 SNEGSKA (reference sequence). The CDR3, as DNA: TGCAGTGCCAAGGGACTTTCCACAGATACGCAGTATTTT. It yields the protein CSAKGLSTDTQYF.

V gene TRBV12-3 or TRBV12-4 combines with J gene TRBJ2-1; D is perhaps TRBD1 or TRBD2 (5 bases each). V shed 3 bases and J shed 9 bases, with 12 bases lying between them. The CDR3 length is 13 residues. CDR3 nucleotides: TGTGCCAGCAGTTTGGGACGGGATTTTGAGCAGTTCTTC. Translation gives CASSLGRDFEQFF.

J is TRBJ2-3 and V is TRBV15, with 10 bases matching TRBD1. CDR3 size: 16 residues. Germline loops: CDR1 LNHNV, CDR2 YYDKDF (reference sequence). V was clipped by 1 base and J by 4 bases; unmatched bases: 5. The CDR3 sequence is CATSRGQGAGSDTQYF. As DNA, the CDR3 is TGTGCCACCAGCAGAGGACAGGGGGCGGGCTCAGATACGCAGTATTTT.

This clonotype was observed at least ten times. J is TRBJ2-1 and V is TRBV11-2, with D maybe TRBD1 (6 bases). CDR1 and CDR2 (germline): SGHAT, FQNNGV. The CDR3 has 13 residues. Trimming shortened V by 8 bases and J by 5 bases, and 13 bases separated the two germline ends. CDR3 nucleotides: TGTGCCAGCGGTAAACAGGGAAACAATGAGCAGTTCTTC. Translation gives CASGKQGNNEQFF.